This T cell receptor beta chain was found in a study of blood T cell repertoires in COVID-19. Germline V gene sequence: CDR1 SNHLY, CDR2 FYNNEI. The CDR3 loop spans 13 amino acids. V lost 1 base, J lost 6 bases, and 2 bases stayed unmatched. Assay used: immunoSEQ multiplex PCR; TCRdb lists only in-frame clones, some missing. The sample includes approximately 190,000 clones, roughly 88% of them seen just once. The sequencing input was peripheral blood. The TCR comes from a woman aged 40 to 49 who had recovered from COVID-19. The chain employs TRBV2 and TRBJ2-5; TRBD1 aligns across 7 bases. The CDR3 sequence: CASSEEGAKTQYF. CDR3 nucleotide sequence: TGTGCCAGCAGTGAAGAGGGGGCGAAGACCCAGTACTTC.